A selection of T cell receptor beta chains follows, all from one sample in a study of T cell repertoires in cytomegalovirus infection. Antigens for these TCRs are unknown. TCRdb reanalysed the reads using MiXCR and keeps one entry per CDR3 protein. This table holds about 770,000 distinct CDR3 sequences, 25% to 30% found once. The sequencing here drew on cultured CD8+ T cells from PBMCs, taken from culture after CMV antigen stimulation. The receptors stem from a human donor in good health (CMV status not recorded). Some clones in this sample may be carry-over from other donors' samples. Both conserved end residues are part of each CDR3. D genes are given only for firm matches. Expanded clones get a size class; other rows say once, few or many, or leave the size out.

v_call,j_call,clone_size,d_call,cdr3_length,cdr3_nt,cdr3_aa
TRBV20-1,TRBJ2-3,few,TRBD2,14,TGCAGTGCACGAGCGGGGAGCCGAACAGATACGCAGTATTTT,CSARAGSRTDTQYF
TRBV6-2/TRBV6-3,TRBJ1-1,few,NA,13,TGTGCCAGCAGTTACGGGGGGCCCACTGAAGCTTTCTTT,CASSYGGPTEAFF
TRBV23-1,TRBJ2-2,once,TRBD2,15,TGCGCCAGCAAGCCGGGACTAGCGAACACCGGGGAGCTGTTTTTT,CASKPGLANTGELFF
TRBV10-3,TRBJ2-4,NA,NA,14,TGTGCCATCAGTGACAGGGATGTCCAAAACATTCAGTACTTC,CAISDRDVQNIQYF
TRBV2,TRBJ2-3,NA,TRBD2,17,TGTGCCAGCAGTGGGACTAGCGGGGGGCTTAGCACAGATACGCAGTATTTT,CASSGTSGGLSTDTQYF
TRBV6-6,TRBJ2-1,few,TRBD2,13,TGTGCCAGCACCGAGACTAGCGACGATGAGCAGTTCTTC,CASTETSDDEQFF
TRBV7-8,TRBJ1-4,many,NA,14,TGTGCCAGCTTAAAAGGGGGAGCTAATGAAAAACTGTTTTTT,CASLKGGANEKLFF
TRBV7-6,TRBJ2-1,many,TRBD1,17,TGTGCCAGCAGCTTACTTCGGCAGGGGGACAGATACAATGAGCAGTTCTTC,CASSLLRQGDRYNEQFF
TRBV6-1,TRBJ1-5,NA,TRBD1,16,TGTGCCAGCAGTGCGGACAGGGGAGAGGGCAATCAGCCCCAGCATTTT,CASSADRGEGNQPQHF
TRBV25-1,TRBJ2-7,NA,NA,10,TGTGCCAGCAGCCAGAATGAGCAGTACTTC,CASSQNEQYF
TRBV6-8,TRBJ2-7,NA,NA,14,TGTGCCAGCAGTCCCTCGGACAGCTCCTACGAGCAGTACTTC,CASSPSDSSYEQYF
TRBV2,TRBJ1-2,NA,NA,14,TGTGCCAGCTTCAACGGTCTAGCTAACTATGGCTACACCTTC,CASFNGLANYGYTF
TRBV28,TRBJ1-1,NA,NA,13,TGTGCCAGCAGTTTTTTTCAGGGATTTGAAGCTTTCTTT,CASSFFQGFEAFF
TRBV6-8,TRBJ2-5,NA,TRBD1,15,TGTGCCAGCAGCCTTGGGACAGGGGGGGGGGAGACCCAGTACTTC,CASSLGTGGGETQYF
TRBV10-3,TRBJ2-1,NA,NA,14,TGTGCCATCACTGAGGCTCCGGGTTACAATGAGCAGTTCTTC,CAITEAPGYNEQFF
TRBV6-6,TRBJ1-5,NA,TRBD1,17,TGTGCCAGCAGCGCCGACCAGAGACAGGGGTGGAATCAGCCCCAGCATTTT,CASSADQRQGWNQPQHF
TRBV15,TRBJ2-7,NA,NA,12,TGTGCCACCAGCAGAGGCCACACCGAGCAGTACTTC,CATSRGHTEQYF
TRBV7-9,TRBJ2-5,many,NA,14,TGCGCCAGCAGCTTGGGGGGGGCTCAAGAGACCCAGTACTTC,CASSLGGAQETQYF
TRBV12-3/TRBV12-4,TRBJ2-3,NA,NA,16,TGTGCCAGCAGTTTTACTGGGGGGAGCTACACAGATACGCAGTATTTT,CASSFTGGSYTDTQYF
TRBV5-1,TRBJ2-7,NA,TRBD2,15,TGCGCCAGCAGCTCTGACGGGACTAGCCTTGACGAGCAGTACTTC,CASSSDGTSLDEQYF